The 19 T cell receptor beta chains given below trace back to one sample, sequenced in a study of identical twins. TCRdb re-analysed the 5' RACE reads in MiXCR, keeping a single row per CDR3 protein. The repertoire has nearly 200,000 distinct CDR3 sequences, 15% to 20% of them found once; the top ten carry over 35%. These data also featured in a second study, about T cells expressing NK-cell markers.

The specimen was CD8+ T cells sorted from blood. The receptor set was obtained from a woman between 18 and 29 years old in good health.

The chain joins TRBV6-1 to TRBJ2-3, with a weak D call TRBD1 (5 bases). V was cut by 7 bases and J by 7 bases, with 9 bases left in between. The CDR3 runs to 11 residues. The germline gives CDR1 MNHNS, CDR2 SASEGT. The CDR3 spells CASNQGYTQYF. CDR3 DNA sequence: TGTGCCAGCAACCAGGGTTATACGCAGTATTTT.

The V call is TRBV19, the J call TRBJ2-2; D possibly corresponds to TRBD2 (5 bases). Trimming removed 5 bases at V and 4 bases at J, with 11 bases between. The CDR3 is 14 residues long. Per germline, CDR1 LNHDA and CDR2 SQIVND (reference sequence). Here the CDR3 reads CASSGFGGTGELFF. The CDR3 coding sequence is TGTGCCAGTAGTGGATTCGGAGGCACCGGGGAGCTGTTTTTT. Full variable domain (remainder filled in from reference TRBV19 and TRBJ2-2): DGGITQSPKYLFRKEGQNVTLSCEQNLNHDAMYWYRQDPGQGLRLIYYSQIVNDFQKGDIAEGYSVSREKKESFPLTVTSAQKNPTAFYLCASSGFGGTGELFFGEGSRLTVL.

V and J are TRBV5-1 and TRBJ1-1; a weak D match, TRBD1 (6 bases). V dropped 4 bases and J dropped 2 bases, with 15 bases sitting between them. This CDR3 comprises 15 residues. Per germline, CDR1 SGHRS and CDR2 YFSETQ. The CDR3 DNA reads as TGCGCCAGCAGCCTGCGGGCAGGGGCTAACACTGAAGCTTTCTTT. It encodes CASSLRAGANTEAFF.

The chain has TRBV3-1 and TRBJ1-1; the D gene is possibly TRBD1 (6 bases). The germline V gene encodes CDR1 LGHDT and CDR2 YNNKEL (reference sequence). The V gene lost 2 bases and the J gene lost 1 base, with 20 bases spanning the gap. The CDR3 has 18 residues. The CDR3 DNA sequence: TGTGCCAGCAGCCAACCGACTGGGGGGGGGGCGGCGAACACTGAAGCTTTCTTT. Amino acids: CASSQPTGGGAANTEAFF.

The J gene is TRBJ2-7, the V gene TRBV9; D is unclear. The V and J ends lost 0 bases and 0 bases respectively, with 7 bases between them. In germline, CDR1 is SGDLS, CDR2 YYNGEE. The CDR3 extends over 14 amino acids. The CDR3 reads CASSVEASSYEQYF. In DNA form, the CDR3 reads TGTGCCAGCAGCGTAGAGGCTAGCTCCTACGAGCAGTACTTC.

This clonotype has just a few counts. V usage is TRBV12-3 or TRBV12-4 and J usage is TRBJ2-7; D is possibly TRBD1 or TRBD2 (6 bases each). The CDR3 extends over 12 amino acids. The V end lost 4 bases, the J end lost 7 bases, and 11 bases lay between the germline ends. This CDR3 reads CASSSGAGEQYF. The CDR3 bases are TGTGCCAGCAGTTCGGGGGCTGGTGAGCAGTACTTC.

This clonotype occurred a few times. The V and J genes are TRBV10-3 and TRBJ2-1, with TRBD2 matching over 13 bases. The CDR3 runs to 18 residues. With 3 bases clipped from V and 0 bases from J, the junction kept 5 bases outside the gene matches. Germline values: CDR1 ENHRY, CDR2 SYGVKD. The CDR3 DNA sequence: TGTGCCATCAGTGAACTAGCGGGGGGGGCGAGCTCCTACAATGAGCAGTTCTTC. Amino acid sequence: CAISELAGGASSYNEQFF.

This clonotype was seen ten or more times. The rearrangement joins TRBV20-1 to TRBJ2-7; D gene uncertain. The CDR3 is 13 amino acids. The V gene's germline CDR1 is DFQATT and CDR2 SNEGSKA (reference sequence). V was trimmed by 4 bases and J by 2 bases, leaving 12 bases between them. CDR3 amino acids: CSAKSASAYEQYF. DNA of the CDR3: TGCAGTGCTAAGTCAGCATCCGCCTACGAGCAGTACTTC.

The genes are TRBV15 and TRBJ2-7; tentative D call: TRBD2 (5 bases). This CDR3 is 14 amino acids long. Germline loops: CDR1 LNHNV, CDR2 YYDKDF (reference sequence). Trimming cost V 4 bases and J 0 bases, with 10 bases left between them. The CDR3 protein is CATSKRESSYEQYF. Written as DNA, the CDR3 is TGTGCCACCAGCAAACGGGAAAGCTCCTACGAGCAGTACTTC.

The V and J genes are TRBV6-5 and TRBJ1-2; TRBD1 is a possible D gene (5 bases). V dropped 11 bases and J dropped 8 bases, with 12 bases sitting between them. This CDR3 contains 10 residues. Germline CDR1 and CDR2: MNHEY and SVGAGI. This CDR3 reads CAAGGRGYTF. The CDR3 nucleotides read TGTGCCGCCGGGGGAAGGGGCTACACCTTC.

V usage is TRBV12-3 or TRBV12-4 and J usage is TRBJ2-1; D unresolved. This CDR3 has 14 amino acids. The V and J ends lost 4 bases and 4 bases respectively, with 11 bases between them. Here the CDR3 reads CASSSLGLYNEQFF. The CDR3 region has the DNA TGTGCCAGCAGTTCCCTGGGTCTATACAATGAGCAGTTCTTC.

This rearrangement joins TRBV6-5 to TRBJ2-5; D is ambiguous. This CDR3 contains 14 residues. The V gene lost 0 bases and the J gene lost 1 base, with 6 bases spanning the gap. Per the germline V gene, CDR1 is MNHEY and CDR2 is SVGAGI. The DNA for the CDR3 is TGTGCCAGCAGTTACTCAGGGATCCAAGAGACCCAGTACTTC. Encoded protein: CASSYSGIQETQYF.

This clonotype was detected only a few times. V and J are TRBV6-6 and TRBJ1-1; D not resolved. The CDR3 has 12 residues. Per germline, CDR1 MNHNY and CDR2 SVGAGI (reference sequence). Trimming removed 8 bases at V and 0 bases at J, with 7 bases between. This chain's CDR3 is CASGPLNTEAFF. The CDR3 coding sequence is TGTGCCAGCGGGCCTCTGAACACTGAAGCTTTCTTT.

The chain combines TRBV11-1 with TRBJ1-5, with unresolved D. CDR3 size: 13 residues. Deletions cut 2 bases from V and 4 bases from J, with 6 bases between. Per germline, CDR1 SGHAT and CDR2 FQDESV (reference sequence). The CDR3 spells CASSLTANQPQHF. The DNA for the CDR3 is TGTGCCAGCAGCTTAACAGCAAATCAGCCCCAGCATTTT. Filled out from reference TRBV11-1 and TRBJ1-5, the complete variable domain reads EAEVAQSPRYKITEKSQAVAFWCDPISGHATLYWYRQILGQGPELLVQFQDESVVDDSQLPKDRFSAERLKGVDSTLKIQPAELGDSAMYLCASSLTANQPQHFGDGTRLSIL.

The chain uses TRBV4-3 and TRBJ2-7; the match to TRBD1 covers 10 bases. J gave up 6 bases and V 1 base, and 9 bases lay outside the gene matches. Germline lookup yields CDR1 LGHNA and CDR2 YSLEER. This CDR3 is 16 amino acids long. The CDR3 protein is CASSQGFGTGEPEQYF. In nucleotides, the CDR3 is TGCGCCAGCAGCCAAGGTTTCGGGACAGGGGAACCCGAGCAGTACTTC.

The rearrangement joins TRBV7-9 to TRBJ2-5; 9 bases agree with TRBD2. Trimming cost V 4 bases and J 5 bases; bases outside gene matches: 5. The CDR3 consists of 14 residues. In germline, CDR1 is SEHNR, CDR2 FQNEAQ (reference sequence). CDR3 region: CASSSPGLAETQYF. The DNA for the CDR3 is TGTGCCAGCAGCTCCCCCGGACTAGCGGAGACCCAGTACTTC.

This rearrangement joins TRBV27 to TRBJ1-1; 7 nucleotides line up with TRBD1. The CDR3 is 17 amino acids. V trimming: 4 bases; J trimming: 4 bases; junction bases outside the gene matches: 15. CDR1 and CDR2 from the germline V gene are MNHEY and SMNVEV (reference sequence). CDR3 DNA: TGTGCCAGCAGTTCAACCGGCAGGGGGATGTGGGGCACTGAAGCTTTCTTT. Translation gives CASSSTGRGMWGTEAFF.

The rearrangement joins TRBV9 to TRBJ2-1; D assignment may be TRBD1 or TRBD2 (5 bases each). The germline CDR1 and CDR2 sequences are SGDLS and YYNGEE. The V and J ends lost 2 bases and 9 bases respectively, with 18 bases between them. The CDR3 consists of 15 residues. In nucleotides, the CDR3 is TGTGCCAGCAGCGTGCTGGACTCCGCTAGGGGTGAGCAGTTCTTC. Its translation is CASSVLDSARGEQFF.

Only a few counts were recorded for this clonotype. V gene TRBV12-3 or TRBV12-4 combines with J gene TRBJ1-2; 8 bases map to TRBD1. J gave up 4 bases and V 3 bases, and 10 bases lay outside the gene matches. This CDR3 spans 16 amino acids. CDR3 loop: CASSLGWGDRGYGYTF. The CDR3 nucleotides read TGTGCCAGCAGTTTGGGTTGGGGAGACAGGGGCTATGGCTACACCTTC.